This record covers a single TCR beta chain. Produced via immunoSEQ multiplex PCR; TCRdb's table is partial and in-frame only. The sample has some 300,000 clones, roughly 90% seen once; the top ten hold around 1%. This CDR3 comprises 12 residues. V was cut by 5 bases and J by 2 bases, with 7 bases left in between. The germline gives CDR1 LNHDA, CDR2 SQIVND (reference sequence). The sample is drawn from a study of blood T cell repertoires in COVID-19. Study-level background: Acute-phase and convalescent COVID-19 samples originated in the United States, Italy and Spain. T cells, B-cell-depleted T cells, or PBMCs supplied cDNA or gDNA.

Individuals drawn from some 25 US areas were about 18 to 89 years old. Two negative PCRs, clearance, or symptom resolution were required of recovered Cohort 3 donors. This receptor was obtained from a young woman who had recovered from COVID-19. Material for sequencing was PBMCs or T cells enriched from blood (not recorded which). The rearrangement uses TRBV19 and TRBJ2-7; D uncertain. CDR3 nucleotide sequence: TGTGCCAGTAGTGGGCTGACCTACGAGCAGTACTTC. This translates into CASSGLTYEQYF.